This is a list of T cell receptor beta chains from one sample in a study of liver allograft versus peripheral blood T cells. TCRdb independently ran MiXCR on the reads; one entry per CDR3 protein. The table shows fewer than 7,000 distinct CDR3 sequences, with roughly 17% occurring only once. The receptors were gathered from a human patient who had a liver transplant. Some T cells could come from the graft donor. CDR3s include the opening cysteine and the closing phenylalanine or tryptophan. Each record gives: CDR3 length, J gene, V gene, CDR3 protein.

len: 14
j_gene: TRBJ1-1
v_gene: TRBV20-1
CDR3aa: CSASEGEVNTEAFF

len: 13
j_gene: TRBJ2-7
v_gene: TRBV6-6
CDR3aa: CASSWTDSYEQYF

len: 16
j_gene: TRBJ1-5
v_gene: TRBV6-1
CDR3aa: CASSGHRGQPNQPQHF

len: 12
j_gene: TRBJ1-2
v_gene: TRBV20-1
CDR3aa: CSAGGQAYGYTF

len: 14
j_gene: TRBJ1-2
v_gene: TRBV18
CDR3aa: CASSPTGANYGYTF

len: 12
j_gene: TRBJ2-2
v_gene: TRBV2
CDR3aa: CASSEQTGELFF

len: 15
j_gene: TRBJ1-2
v_gene: TRBV7-9
CDR3aa: CASSPWDRVFYGYTF

len: 15
j_gene: TRBJ1-6
v_gene: TRBV4-3
CDR3aa: CASSQEQTGNSPLHF

len: 13
j_gene: TRBJ2-7
v_gene: TRBV11-1
CDR3aa: CASKQDNSYEQYF

len: 14
j_gene: TRBJ1-4
v_gene: TRBV5-1
CDR3aa: CASSRQGAKEKLFF

len: 16
j_gene: TRBJ2-3
v_gene: TRBV6-1
CDR3aa: CASSGGSGGSTDTQYF

len: 15
j_gene: TRBJ1-4
v_gene: TRBV6-1
CDR3aa: CASATDRDANEKLFF

len: 13
j_gene: TRBJ1-5
v_gene: TRBV12-5
CDR3aa: CASGLLGNQPQHF

len: 12
j_gene: TRBJ1-1
v_gene: TRBV5-4
CDR3aa: CASSPTSGSAFF

len: 14
j_gene: TRBJ1-2
v_gene: TRBV6-6
CDR3aa: CASNPPGGFYGYTF

len: 15
j_gene: TRBJ2-6
v_gene: TRBV5-6
CDR3aa: CASSLGRSGANVLTF

len: 15
j_gene: TRBJ1-3
v_gene: TRBV15
CDR3aa: CATSRDPSAGNTIYF

len: 17
j_gene: TRBJ1-2
v_gene: TRBV5-6
CDR3aa: CASSLASGTGFNYGYTF

len: 15
j_gene: TRBJ1-1
v_gene: TRBV7-3
CDR3aa: CASSPGHTGTGGAFF

len: 12
j_gene: TRBJ1-5
v_gene: TRBV7-2
CDR3aa: CARSKRDQPQHF

len: 13
j_gene: TRBJ2-7
v_gene: TRBV30
CDR3aa: CAWKTGAWSEQYF

len: 18
j_gene: TRBJ1-2
v_gene: TRBV29-1
CDR3aa: CSVEEVSTLPREHYGYTF

len: 14
j_gene: TRBJ1-5
v_gene: TRBV6-1
CDR3aa: CASSENPGYQPQHF

len: 14
j_gene: TRBJ1-2
v_gene: TRBV20-1
CDR3aa: CSARDGQKGRGYTF

len: 13
j_gene: TRBJ2-7
v_gene: TRBV12-3/TRBV12-4
CDR3aa: CASSLNIFYEQYF

len: 14
j_gene: TRBJ1-1
v_gene: TRBV19
CDR3aa: CASSPRQGTTEAFF

len: 14
j_gene: TRBJ2-1
v_gene: TRBV7-9
CDR3aa: CASSLIGQAGEQFF

len: 13
j_gene: TRBJ1-4
v_gene: TRBV5-4
CDR3aa: CASSPGTDEKLFF

len: 19
j_gene: TRBJ2-5
v_gene: TRBV14
CDR3aa: CASSLLRQGLAGEVETQYF

len: 13
j_gene: TRBJ2-1
v_gene: TRBV19
CDR3aa: CASSPHRGNEQFF

len: 15
j_gene: TRBJ2-2
v_gene: TRBV3-1
CDR3aa: CASSGRLGVDGELFF

len: 16
j_gene: TRBJ1-1
v_gene: TRBV3-1
CDR3aa: CASSHFLNRQGSRAFF

len: 12
j_gene: TRBJ2-7
v_gene: TRBV6-2/TRBV6-3
CDR3aa: CASSYGQGVEYF

len: 14
j_gene: TRBJ1-5
v_gene: TRBV12-3/TRBV12-4
CDR3aa: CASSFGGRGQPQHF

len: 16
j_gene: TRBJ1-5
v_gene: TRBV6-1
CDR3aa: CASRRQRSAGNQPQHF

len: 15
j_gene: TRBJ1-2
v_gene: TRBV27
CDR3aa: CASSHRKKSNYGYTF

len: 13
j_gene: TRBJ2-5
v_gene: TRBV27
CDR3aa: CASSAADKETQYF

len: 14
j_gene: TRBJ1-2
v_gene: TRBV19
CDR3aa: CASSPNTFNYGYTF

len: 16
j_gene: TRBJ1-4
v_gene: TRBV6-2/TRBV6-3
CDR3aa: CASSFLPPATNEKLFF

len: 11
j_gene: TRBJ2-1
v_gene: TRBV20-1
CDR3aa: CSARNYNEQFF

len: 17
j_gene: TRBJ1-2
v_gene: TRBV5-1
CDR3aa: CASSLAWQGRPESGYTF

len: 13
j_gene: TRBJ2-1
v_gene: TRBV15
CDR3aa: CATSRVATYEQFF